The 17 T cell receptor beta chains reported below all come from one sample, sequenced in a study of shared clonotypes between healthy human individuals. Method: immunoSEQ multiplex PCR; TCRdb's copy keeps in-frame clones and lacks some. The data show nearly 1,000,000 clones, over 75% seen once. Source material: memory CD4+ T cells sorted from blood. Regarding subset: CD45RA-negative fraction. These receptors were collected from a man aged 18-30 years in good health.

CDR3 in amino acids: CASSPEGIQPQHF. Written as DNA, the CDR3 is TGTGCCAGCTCACCAGAGGGAATCCAGCCCCAGCATTTT. The chain is built from TRBV18 and TRBJ1-5; D not certain. Germline values: CDR1 KGHSH, CDR2 LQKENI. The CDR3 runs 13 residues. The V gene lost 2 bases and the J gene lost 7 bases, with 9 bases spanning the gap.

J is TRBJ2-3 and V is TRBV7-3; D tentatively reads TRBD1 or TRBD2 (6 bases each). Germline V gene data show CDR1 as SGHTA and CDR2 as FQGTGA. The CDR3 is made up of 16 amino acids. V was clipped by 5 bases and J by 1 base, with 16 bases between them. Here the CDR3 reads CASSPQGRGGTDTQYF. The CDR3 region has the DNA TGTGCCAGCAGCCCACAGGGAAGGGGGGGCACAGATACGCAGTATTTT.

This chain links TRBV5-5 with TRBJ1-1; a possible D gene is TRBD1 (5 bases). V shed 4 bases and J shed 0 bases, with 10 bases lying between them. Germline V gene lookup returns CDR1 SGHKS and CDR2 YYEKEE (reference sequence). This CDR3 comprises 14 residues. The CDR3 loop is CASSLGGMNTEAFF. In nucleotides, the CDR3 is TGTGCCAGCAGCCTTGGGGGTATGAACACTGAAGCTTTCTTT.

This chain links TRBV6-5 with TRBJ1-4; tentatively, D is TRBD1 (6 bases). The CDR3 extends over 15 amino acids. The ends were cut back, 0 bases at V and 7 bases at J, with 12 bases in the middle. The germline CDR1 and CDR2 sequences are MNHEY and SVGAGI. The CDR3 loop reads CASSYSRGAVEKLFF. As DNA, the CDR3 is TGTGCCAGCAGTTACTCGAGGGGGGCGGTTGAAAAACTGTTTTTT.

This chain links TRBV6-5 with TRBJ2-7; TRBD1 aligns across 9 bases. With 8 bases clipped from V and 0 bases from J, the junction kept 2 bases outside the gene matches. The germline CDR1 and CDR2 sequences are MNHEY and SVGAGI. The CDR3 runs to 13 residues. The CDR3 sequence: CASGDRASYEQYF. CDR3 coding DNA: TGTGCCAGCGGGGACAGGGCCTCCTACGAGCAGTACTTC.

The chain uses TRBV5-6 and TRBJ1-2, with 7 bases that match TRBD1. The trim removed 1 base at V and 5 bases at J, leaving 5 bases unmatched. The CDR3 contains 14 residues. The germline gives CDR1 SGHDT, CDR2 YYEEEE. In DNA, the CDR3 is TGTGCCAGCAGCTTGCGACAGGGAATTTATGGCTACACCTTC. This encodes CASSLRQGIYGYTF.

This CDR3 reads CASSVGGGPRETQYF. CDR3 nucleotide sequence: TGTGCCAGCAGCGTAGGAGGGGGGCCTAGGGAGACCCAGTACTTC. The gene calls are TRBV9 and TRBJ2-5; D might be TRBD1 or TRBD2, each matching 6 bases. Trimming took off 0 bases at V and 5 bases at J, with 14 bases between the two ends. The CDR3 has 15 residues. Germline CDR1 SGDLS, CDR2 YYNGEE.

This clone appeared a few times. This CDR3 is CASSPEQGGSAEAFF. The DNA for the CDR3 is TGCGCCAGCAGCCCGGAGCAAGGGGGCTCGGCTGAAGCTTTCTTT. The rearrangement uses TRBV5-1 and TRBJ1-1, with 7 nucleotides matching TRBD1. CDR3 length: 15 residues. With 4 bases clipped from V and 6 bases from J, the junction kept 12 bases outside the gene matches. The germline gives CDR1 SGHRS, CDR2 YFSETQ.

The gene calls are TRBV4-1 and TRBJ2-6; no reliable D call. CDR3 length equals 15 residues. Germline-derived CDR1 and CDR2 are MGHRA and YSYEKL. The germline V and J ends were trimmed by 3 bases and 4 bases, with 10 bases remaining between them. The CDR3 protein is CASSQAQTGANVLTF. CDR3 DNA: TGCGCCAGCAGCCAGGCACAGACCGGGGCCAACGTCCTGACTTTC.

The V gene is TRBV28, the J gene TRBJ2-1; D remains ambiguous. CDR1 is MDHEN and CDR2 is SYDVKM in the germline V gene. Trimming left V 3 bases short and J 8 bases short, with 8 bases between. This CDR3 region has 12 residues. CDR3 residues: CASSFRSHEQFF. The CDR3 nucleotides read TGTGCCAGCAGTTTTCGGAGCCATGAGCAGTTCTTC. The full variable domain, completed using reference TRBV28 and TRBJ2-1, is DVKVTQSSRYLVKRTGEKVFLECVQDMDHENMFWYRQDPGLGLRLIYFSYDVKMKEKGDIPEGYSVSREKKERFSLILESASTNQTSMYLCASSFRSHEQFFGPGTRLTVL.

The CDR3 region has the DNA TGTGCCAGCAGGGGGACAGGGTTGGACGAGCAGTACTTC. Encoded protein: CASRGTGLDEQYF. The chain is built from TRBV2 and TRBJ2-7, with 9 bases that match TRBD1. CDR1 and CDR2 from the germline V gene are SNHLY and FYNNEI. This CDR3 spans 13 amino acids. V lost 6 bases and J lost 5; bases outside the gene matches: 5.

V and J are TRBV30 and TRBJ2-7, with D perhaps matching TRBD1 or TRBD2 (5 bases each). Trimming removed 3 bases at V and 5 bases at J, with 14 bases between. This CDR3 is 13 amino acids long. Germline CDR1 and CDR2: GTSNPN and SVGIG (reference sequence). CDR3 residues: CAWRPGLLDEQYF. CDR3 in DNA: TGTGCCTGGAGGCCGGGGCTTCTCGACGAGCAGTACTTC. The full variable domain, with the rest looked up from reference TRBV30 and TRBJ2-7, is SQTIHQWPATLVQPVGSPLSLECTVEGTSNPNLYWYRQAAGRGLQLLFYSVGIGQISSEVPQNLSASRPQDRQFILSSKKLLLSDSGFYLCAWRPGLLDEQYFGPGTRLTVT.

The rearrangement uses TRBV18 and TRBJ1-6, with 7 nucleotides matching TRBD1. V shed 0 bases and J 7 bases; nucleotides not matched to a gene: 6. Germline loops: CDR1 KGHSH, CDR2 LQKENI. The CDR3 runs 16 residues. CDR3 coding DNA: TGTGCCAGCTCACCACCCCCAGGGGGAAACAATTCACCCCTCCACTTT. Translating it yields CASSPPPGGNNSPLHF. Based on the CDR3 plus reference TRBV18 and TRBJ1-6, the full variable domain is NAGVMQNPRHLVRRRGQEARLRCSPMKGHSHVYWYRQLPEEGLKFMVYLQKENIIDESGMPKERFSAEFPKEGPSILRIQQVVRGDSAAYFCASSPPPGGNNSPLHFGNGTRLTVT.

The V gene is TRBV30, the J gene TRBJ1-1, with 8 bases identical to TRBD1. The V and J ends lost 3 bases and 4 bases, in that order; junction bases with no gene match: 4. CDR3 length: 13 residues. CDR1 and CDR2 from the germline V gene are GTSNPN and SVGIG (reference sequence). CDR3 sequence (DNA): TGTGCCTGGAGCGCCAGGGGGCCCACTGAAGCTTTCTTT. This codes for CAWSARGPTEAFF.

Only a few counts were recorded for this clone. The CDR3 region has the DNA TGTGCCTGGAGTGGGCTATTAGCGGAGCAGTTCTTC. Its translation is CAWSGLLAEQFF. The J gene is TRBJ2-1, the V gene TRBV30; a possible D gene is TRBD2 (5 bases). The CDR3 is 12 amino acids. The germline CDR1 and CDR2 sequences are GTSNPN and SVGIG (reference sequence). V was pared by 1 base and J by 10 bases, with 11 bases between.

The V gene is TRBV10-3, the J gene TRBJ2-1; 10 bases align to TRBD2. This CDR3 region has 16 residues. Germline loops: CDR1 ENHRY, CDR2 SYGVKD. The ends lost 3 bases at V and 7 bases at J; junction bases unmatched: 9. The CDR3 loop is CAISDIGVAGGNEQFF. CDR3 nucleotide sequence: TGTGCCATCAGTGATATCGGGGTAGCGGGGGGTAATGAGCAGTTCTTC.

The chain employs TRBV4-3 and TRBJ2-2, with 7 bases lining up with TRBD2. Unmatched junction bases numbered 9, after V lost 4 bases and J lost 1 base. CDR3 size: 17 residues. In germline, CDR1 is LGHNA, CDR2 YSLEER. CDR3: CASSRLVGGRNTGELFF. The CDR3 nucleotides read TGCGCCAGCAGCCGCCTTGTGGGCGGGAGGAACACCGGGGAGCTGTTTTTT.